This T cell receptor beta chain was recorded in a study of cytomegalovirus exposure and HLA in healthy donors. Notes on this clone: Its antigen is undetermined.

With 4 bases clipped from V and 7 bases from J, the junction kept 11 bases outside the gene matches. The V gene's germline CDR1 is MGHRA and CDR2 YSYEKL. The CDR3 totals 16 residues. Study conclusions and caveats: Cytomegalovirus association was listed for around 170 TCR beta chains. When analyzed later, a missense DCLRE1C variant was found to be linked to TCR beta V- and J-gene trimming. A later analysis found TCR association rates differed by HLA locus, highest for DRB1 and lowest for HLA-C.

The PCR contained 60 Vbeta and 13 Jbeta primers. Generated by immunoSEQ multiplex PCR, the TCRdb table keeps only in-frame clones and is missing some. The data hold some 200,000 clones, with roughly 80% observed a single time. J is TRBJ1-4 and V is TRBV4-1, with 8 positions matching TRBD1. Input material: PBMCs. This TCR came from a man in his forties or fifties in good health and CMV-seronegative. The CDR3 nucleotides read TGCGCCAGCAGCCCCCGCGACAGGGGTACGTCTGAAAAACTGTTTTTT. Its protein is CASSPRDRGTSEKLFF.